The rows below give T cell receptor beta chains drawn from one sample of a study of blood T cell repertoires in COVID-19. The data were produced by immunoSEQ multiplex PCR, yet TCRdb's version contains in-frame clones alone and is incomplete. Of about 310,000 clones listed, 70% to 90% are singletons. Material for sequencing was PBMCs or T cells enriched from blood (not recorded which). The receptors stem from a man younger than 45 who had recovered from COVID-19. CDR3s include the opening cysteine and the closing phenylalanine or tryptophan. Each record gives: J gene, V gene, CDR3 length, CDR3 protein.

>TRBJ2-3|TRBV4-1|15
CASSQAVQASNTQYF
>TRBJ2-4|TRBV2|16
CASRARQSLLKNIQYF
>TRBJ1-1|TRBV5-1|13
CASSLTGETEAFF
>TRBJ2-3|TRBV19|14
CASSSGHFGDTQYF
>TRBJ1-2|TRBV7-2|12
CASSLLNQGYTF
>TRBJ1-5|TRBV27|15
CASSLKLGSLGPQHF
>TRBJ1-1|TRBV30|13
CAWSPRMNTEAFF
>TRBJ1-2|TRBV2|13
CASRSTGELGYTF
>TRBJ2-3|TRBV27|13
CASTPGGLDTQYF
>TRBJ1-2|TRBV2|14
CASRERQGNYGYTF
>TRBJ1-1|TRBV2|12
CAGETVGDEAFF
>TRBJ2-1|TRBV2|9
CASSLEQFF
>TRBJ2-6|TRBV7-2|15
CASTVDSSGANVLTF
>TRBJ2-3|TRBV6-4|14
CASSSGGATDTQYF
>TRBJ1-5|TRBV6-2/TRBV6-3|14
CASSYRETIGPQHF
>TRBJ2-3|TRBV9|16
CASSVARGSSTDTQYF
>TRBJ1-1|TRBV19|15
CASSIPTGSWAEAFF
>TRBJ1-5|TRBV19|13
CASSDREGQPQHF
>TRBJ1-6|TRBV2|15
CASTQGALSVSPLHF
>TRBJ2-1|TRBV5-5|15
CASRRAGGTYNEQFF
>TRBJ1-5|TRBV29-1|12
CSAAGVGQPQHF
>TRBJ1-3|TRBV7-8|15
CASSQREGGGNTIYF
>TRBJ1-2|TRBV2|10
CASSVNQARF
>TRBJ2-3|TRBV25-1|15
CASSSGGFSTDTQYF
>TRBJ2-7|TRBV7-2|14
CASSRLALSYEQYF
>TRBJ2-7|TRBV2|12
CASMGQGPLLYF
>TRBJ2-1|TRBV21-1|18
CASSKVGPLGGGRNEQFF
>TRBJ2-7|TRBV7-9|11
CASSLRGEQYF
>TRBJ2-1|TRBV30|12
CAWRAARNEQFF
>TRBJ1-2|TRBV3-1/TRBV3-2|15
CASSQTGGGNYGYTF
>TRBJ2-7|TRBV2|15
CASSDGRWTIYEQYF
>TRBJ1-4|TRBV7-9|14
CASSLGAQNEKLFF
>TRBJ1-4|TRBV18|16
CASSPEVGGTNEKLFF
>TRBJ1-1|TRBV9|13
CASSPTANTEAFF
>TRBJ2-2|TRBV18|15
CASSLARGNTGELFF
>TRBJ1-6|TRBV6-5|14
CASSYRGDNSPLHF
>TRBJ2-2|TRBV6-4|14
CASRPQRNTGELFF
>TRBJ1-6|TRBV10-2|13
CASNLGDNSPLHF
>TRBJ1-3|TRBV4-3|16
CASSQQTVNSGNTIYF
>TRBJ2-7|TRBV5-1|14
CASSLTARAYEQYF
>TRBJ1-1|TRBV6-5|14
CASSYFDGNTEAFF